The next 13 T cell receptor beta chains were all read from a single sample in a study of response to subunit inactivated influenza vaccine (dated 2018 in TCRdb). Library preparation used RT-PCR. TCRdb records Illumina HiSeq 2500 as the sequencer. The public reads were reprocessed in TCRdb via fastp at Q25 and MiXCR, keeping in-frame beta chains. Rows are unified per CDR3 protein, each entry keeping the most common DNA and genes. The sample has around 520,000 distinct CDR3 sequences on record, 12% of them singletons. Jointly, the top ten make up roughly a tenth of the sample. The source was PBMCs from blood, collected on the day of vaccination. The source of these receptors is a man aged 50-59 years who received an inactivated influenza vaccine. Donor details come from another sample of the same person, matched by shared clones.

This clonotype was counted ten times or more. This chain connects TRBV20-1 to TRBJ1-2, with D perhaps matching TRBD1 (6 bases). The CDR3 runs 14 residues. CDR1 is DFQATT and CDR2 is SNEGSKA in the germline V gene (reference sequence). The V end was cut by 6 bases, the J end by 5 bases, with 19 bases between. The CDR3 sequence is CSAAGGQKVYGYTF. The CDR3 DNA reads as TGCAGTGCCGCCGGCGGACAGAAAGTTTATGGCTACACCTTC.

This clonotype was found a few times. The CDR3 DNA follows: TGTGCCAGCAGCCGACCGGACAGGACCGGGGAGCTGTTTTTT. Its translation is CASSRPDRTGELFF. The chain recombines TRBV11-2 with TRBJ2-2; 7 nucleotides align to TRBD1. J gave up 5 bases and V 5 bases, and 5 bases lay outside the gene matches. This CDR3 is 14 amino acids long. CDR1 and CDR2 from the germline V gene are SGHAT and FQNNGV.

The CDR3 loop is CSARELTGLAGGNNEQFF. CDR3 bases: TGCAGTGCTAGGGAGCTTACGGGACTAGCGGGGGGGAACAATGAGCAGTTCTTC. The chain is built from TRBV20-1 and TRBJ2-1; 16 bases agree with TRBD2. CDR1 and CDR2 (germline): DFQATT, SNEGSKA (reference sequence). V lost 3 bases and J lost 5; bases outside the gene matches: 10. The CDR3 extends over 18 amino acids.

The chain links TRBV6-1 to TRBJ1-6; D call uncertain. Germline CDR1 and CDR2: MNHNS and SASEGT. The CDR3 consists of 15 residues. Trimming stripped 8 bases from V and 0 bases from J, with 11 bases between. This CDR3 is CASHHWSSYNSPLHF. CDR3 DNA sequence: TGTGCCAGCCACCACTGGAGCTCCTATAATTCACCCCTCCACTTT.

The chain uses TRBV20-1 and TRBJ2-2; the match to TRBD1 covers 7 bases. V was pared by 2 bases and J by 6 bases, with 15 bases of the junction left unmatched. The CDR3 sequence is 17 residues long. Germline V gives CDR1 DFQATT, CDR2 SNEGSKA (reference sequence). The CDR3 here is CSARSRTGPSHAGELFF. The CDR3 DNA follows: TGCAGTGCTAGATCCCGGACAGGCCCATCCCACGCCGGGGAGCTGTTTTTT.

The V and J genes are TRBV3-1 and TRBJ2-1; possibly TRBD1 or TRBD2 for D (5 bases each). V was clipped by 0 bases and J by 7 bases, with 10 bases between them. CDR3 length equals 14 residues. CDR1 and CDR2 (germline): LGHDT, YNNKEL (reference sequence). CDR3 DNA: TGTGCCAGCAGCCAAGAGGGACCGAGGAATGAGCAGTTCTTC. It is translated as CASSQEGPRNEQFF.

This clonotype was counted ten times or more. The chain uses TRBV5-1 and TRBJ2-2; 11 bases line up with TRBD2. CDR3 length: 17 amino acids. The V gene end was trimmed by 2 bases and the J gene end by 6 bases; junction bases not matched to a gene: 9. From germline, CDR1 is SGHRS and CDR2 YFSETQ. CDR3 in DNA: TGCGCCAGCAGCTTCCAGACTAGCGGGACTGCGTCCGGGGAGCTGTTTTTT. It yields the protein CASSFQTSGTASGELFF. The full variable domain, completed using reference TRBV5-1 and TRBJ2-2, is KAGVTQTPRYLIKTRGQQVTLSCSPISGHRSVSWYQQTPGQGLQFLFEYFSETQRNKGNFPGRFSGRQFSNSRSEMNVSTLELGDSALYLCASSFQTSGTASGELFFGEGSRLTVL.

J is TRBJ2-3 and V is TRBV9; TRBD2 is a possible D gene (7 bases). This CDR3 is 15 amino acids long. Trimming stripped 0 bases from V and 5 bases from J, with 13 bases between. Germline V gene sequence: CDR1 SGDLS, CDR2 YYNGEE. The CDR3 DNA is TGTGCCAGCAGCGTAGCGGGGGGCCGGGGAGATACGCAGTATTTT. It translates to CASSVAGGRGDTQYF. The variable domain in full, completed from reference TRBV9 and TRBJ2-3, reads DSGVTQTPKHLITATGQRVTLRCSPRSGDLSVYWYQQSLDQGLQFLIQYYNGEERAKGNILERFSAQQFPDLHSELNLSSLELGDSALYFCASSVAGGRGDTQYFGPGTRLTVL.

This clonotype was detected a few times. The chain uses TRBV7-6 and TRBJ2-5; 10 nucleotides agree with TRBD2. V shed 2 bases and J 1 base; nucleotides not matched to a gene: 1. The CDR3 is 15 amino acids. Germline-derived CDR1 and CDR2 are SGHVS and FNYEAQ. CDR3 region: CASSLLAGAQETQYF. CDR3 DNA sequence: TGTGCCAGCAGCTTACTAGCGGGAGCCCAAGAGACCCAGTACTTC.

The V call is TRBV3-1, the J call TRBJ2-7; D unresolved. Trimming cost V 1 base and J 0 bases, with 10 bases left between them. Germline loops: CDR1 LGHDT, CDR2 YNNKEL (reference sequence). The CDR3 totals 15 residues. This CDR3 is CASSQVRISSYEQYF. CDR3 in DNA: TGTGCCAGCAGCCAAGTCAGGATCAGCTCCTACGAGCAGTACTTC.

The V and J genes are TRBV10-3 and TRBJ2-3; D gene uncertain. Trimming removed 8 bases from V and 2 bases from J, with 11 bases in between. CDR1 and CDR2 (germline): ENHRY, SYGVKD. This CDR3 contains 13 residues. The CDR3 sequence is CAIAGFVTDTQYF. In DNA form, the CDR3 reads TGTGCCATCGCCGGGTTCGTCACAGATACGCAGTATTTT.

This rearrangement joins TRBV7-6 to TRBJ2-1, with 10 bases lining up with TRBD1. The CDR3 is 17 amino acids. Unmatched junction bases numbered 12, after V lost 0 bases and J lost 10 bases. CDR1 and CDR2 (germline): SGHVS, FNYEAQ. CDR3 residues: CASSLAPWRQGAEEQFF. In DNA form, the CDR3 reads TGTGCCAGCAGCTTAGCGCCATGGAGACAGGGGGCTGAGGAGCAGTTCTTC.

CDR3 loop: CASSPTPRVEQFF. Written as DNA, the CDR3 is TGTGCCAGCAGCCCGACCCCGCGGGTTGAGCAGTTCTTC. The chain carries TRBV3-1 and TRBJ2-1, with a possible D match to TRBD2 (5 bases). CDR1 is LGHDT, CDR2 YNNKEL, per germline (reference sequence). CDR3 length: 13 amino acids. The V end was cut by 4 bases, the J end by 9 bases, with 13 bases between.